This T cell receptor (beta chain) was sequenced during a study of cytomegalovirus exposure and HLA in healthy donors. The V end lost 7 bases, the J end lost 2 bases, and 18 bases lay between the germline ends. This CDR3 region has 16 residues. Germline V gene data show CDR1 as MNHNY and CDR2 as SVGAGI (reference sequence). The study ran its PCR with 60 Vbeta and 13 Jbeta primers. Measured with immunoSEQ multiplex PCR; TCRdb has only the in-frame clones, and not every one. The table lists approximately 100,000 clones, just under 75% of them singletons, with approximately 2% in the top ten. The gene calls are TRBV6-6 and TRBJ1-5; TRBD1 is a possible D gene (5 bases). The specimen was PBMCs. The receptor was isolated from a human donor in good health. The CDR3 reads CASTPGRGRGNQPQHF. The CDR3 DNA sequence: TGTGCCAGCACCCCGGGGAGGGGTAGGGGCAATCAGCCCCAGCATTTT.